This TCR beta chain was recovered during a study of cytomegalovirus exposure and HLA in healthy donors. Study overall: Sequencing of about 179 million T cells in an earlier analysis found 95 million to 120 million unique TCR beta sequences.

Study-level results: A later analysis by the authors found several of the most significant clusters apparently linked to common viral pathogens. A later look showed TCR association rates differing by HLA locus, highest for DRB1 and lowest for HLA-C.

This PCR relied on a set of 60 Vbeta primers and 13 Jbeta primers. The data were produced by immunoSEQ multiplex PCR, yet TCRdb's version contains in-frame clones alone and is incomplete. The sample consists of 90,000 to 120,000 clones, more than 65% of them appearing once. The study sampled nominally healthy donors, though unrecorded immune exposures were likely. This CDR3 contains 13 residues. Germline V gene sequence: CDR1 SGHVS, CDR2 FQNEAQ. Trimming pared 4 bases from V and 5 bases from J, leaving 11 bases between. Of note for this clone: Its antigen is unknown.

This chain uses TRBV7-8 with TRBJ2-5; D perhaps matches TRBD1 (6 bases). The TCR originated in a woman aged 18-29 years in good health and CMV-seronegative. Material: PBMCs. The DNA of the CDR3 is TGTGCCAGCAGCTCGACAGGTCAGGAGACCCAGTACTTC. This translates into CASSSTGQETQYF. Full variable domain (missing parts from reference TRBV7-8 and TRBJ2-5): GAGVSQSPRYKVAKRGQDVALRCDPISGHVSLFWYQQALGQGPEFLTYFQNEAQLDKSGLPSDRFFAERPEGSVSTLKIQRTQQEDSAVYLCASSSTGQETQYFGPGTRLLVL.